This T cell receptor (beta chain) was identified in a study of graft-versus-host responses after intestinal transplantation. About the study: Recipients had multivisceral, liver-intestinal, or isolated intestinal transplants. Study-level points and caveats: Detected in recipient marrow were GvH clones, some of which were first observed in ileum or blood. Elevated graft-versus-host to host-versus-graft clonal ratios in allografts were recorded for patients with graft-donor T cell macrochimerism. Declining HvG levels early post-transplant were linked to peak circulating GvH clone levels.

A note on this clone: Its antigen is as yet unknown.

Trimming took off 0 bases at V and 0 bases at J, with 6 bases between the two ends. Germline CDR1 SGHDT, CDR2 YYEEEE. This CDR3 comprises 14 residues. Generated by immunoSEQ multiplex PCR, the TCRdb table keeps only in-frame clones and is missing some. There are around 45,000 clones in the sample; roughly 91% occur only once, and around 2.5% lies in the top ten. Specimen: unstimulated CD4+ T cells sorted from spleen or lymph node cells, collected before transplant. This receptor was obtained from a human donor who was the organ donor for an intestinal transplant. The genes are TRBV5-6 and TRBJ2-5; D not resolved. CDR3 loop: CASSLDRYQETQYF. The CDR3 region has the DNA TGTGCCAGCAGCTTGGATCGGTACCAAGAGACCCAGTACTTC. The full variable domain, rest sourced from reference TRBV5-6 and TRBJ2-5, is DAGVTQSPTHLIKTRGQQVTLRCSPKSGHDTVSWYQQALGQGPQFIFQYYEEEERQRGNFPDRFSGHQFPNYSSELNVNALLLGDSALYLCASSLDRYQETQYFGPGTRLLVL.